This entry is about one T cell receptor beta chain. The entry originates in a study of cytomegalovirus exposure and HLA in healthy donors. Assay used: immunoSEQ multiplex PCR; TCRdb lists only in-frame clones, some missing. In the table there are over 100,000 clones, 75% to 90% of which are singletons. The source is a woman under 30 in good health and CMV-seronegative. The sample comprised PBMCs.

CDR3 in DNA: TGTGCCAGCAGTCCCCGAGATCAGCCCCAGCATTTT. Translating it yields CASSPRDQPQHF. The rearrangement uses TRBV27 and TRBJ1-5; D gene uncertain. Germline V CDR1 and CDR2: MNHEY, SMNVEV (reference sequence). V lost 5 bases, J lost 5 bases, and 7 bases lay in between. This CDR3 comprises 12 residues.